This TCR beta chain was sequenced during a study of blood T cell repertoires in COVID-19. Study as a whole: Material from acute and convalescent COVID-19 was sourced from the United States, Italy and Spain. T cells, B-cell-depleted T cells, or PBMCs supplied cDNA or gDNA.

V shed 0 bases and J shed 6 bases, with 15 bases lying between them. Germline CDR1 reads SGDLS; CDR2 reads YYNGEE. The CDR3 runs to 15 residues. Some clones are missing from TCRdb's copy, which holds only in-frame ones; the method was immunoSEQ multiplex PCR. The sample has under 300,000 clones, about four fifths seen once. The sequence came from a woman aged 40-49 years who had recovered from COVID-19. Sequences were obtained from peripheral blood. The chain uses TRBV9 and TRBJ1-1; D gene uncertain. The CDR3 region has the DNA TGTGCCAGCAGCGTAGCAGAGGGAATAAGCGCTGAAGCTTTCTTT. Translating gives CASSVAEGISAEAFF.